This T cell receptor (beta chain) was found in a study of radiation and T cells in renal cell carcinoma. Study outcomes and limitations: Pretreatment tumor biopsies were lacking, so baseline clonotypes are unknown. In blood, top tumor clones expanded by 2 weeks, shrinking by 4.

Time point denoted: blood 4 weeks post-SBRT, at nephrectomy. The treatment was: 15 Gy SBRT to primary tumor, nephrectomy 4 weeks later. Nephrectomy followed 15 Gy stereotactic body radiation by 4 weeks. After SBRT, blood was collected at 2 and 4 weeks, plus baseline. Deletions cut 3 bases from V and 0 bases from J, with 18 bases between. The germline V gene encodes CDR1 SNHLY and CDR2 FYNNEI. CDR3 length: 18 residues. This clone was seen only a few times. The target antigen is unknown. Generated by immunoSEQ multiplex PCR, the TCRdb table keeps only in-frame clones and is missing some. In the table there are about 170,000 clones, about 88% of which are singletons.

The rearrangement uses TRBV2 and TRBJ1-5, with a possible D match to TRBD1 (5 bases). The material sequenced was blood, taken from a patient whose treatment included radiotherapy and nephrectomy. This clonotype was sampled from a woman in her forties or fifties with renal cell carcinoma. The CDR3 DNA reads as TGTGCCAGCAGTGATTGGGATTGGGGGGAGTATAGCAATCAGCCCCAGCATTTT. Its protein is CASSDWDWGEYSNQPQHF.